The sequence of this TCR beta chain was determined in a study of graft-versus-host responses after intestinal transplantation. The CDR3 covers 17 residues. CDR1 and CDR2 from the germline V gene are MNHNS and SASEGT. J lost 3 bases, V lost 3 bases, and 8 bases had no gene match. Worth noting for this clone: The target antigen is unknown.

Produced via immunoSEQ multiplex PCR; TCRdb's table is partial and in-frame only. The sample contains more than 65,000 clones, over 75% of which appear only once. The clonotype was recovered from a human donor who was the organ donor for an intestinal transplant. The V and J genes are TRBV6-1 and TRBJ2-3; TRBD2 matches at 11 bases. The specimen was unstimulated CD4+ T cells sorted from spleen or lymph node cells, collected before transplant. The CDR3 reads CASSDIAGGLGTDTQYF. In nucleotides, the CDR3 is TGTGCCAGCAGTGATATAGCGGGGGGGCTTGGTACAGATACGCAGTATTTT.